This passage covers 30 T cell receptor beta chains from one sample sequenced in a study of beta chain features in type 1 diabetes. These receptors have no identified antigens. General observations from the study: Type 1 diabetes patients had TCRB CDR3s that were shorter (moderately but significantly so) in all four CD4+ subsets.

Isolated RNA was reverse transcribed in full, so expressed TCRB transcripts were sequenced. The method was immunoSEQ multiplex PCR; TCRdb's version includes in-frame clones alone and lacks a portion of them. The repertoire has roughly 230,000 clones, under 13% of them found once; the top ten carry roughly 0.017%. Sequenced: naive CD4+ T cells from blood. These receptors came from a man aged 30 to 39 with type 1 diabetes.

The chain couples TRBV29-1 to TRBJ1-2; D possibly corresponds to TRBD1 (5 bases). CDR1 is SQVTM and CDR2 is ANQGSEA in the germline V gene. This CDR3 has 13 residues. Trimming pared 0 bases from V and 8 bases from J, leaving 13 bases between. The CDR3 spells CSVEDRRGRGYTF. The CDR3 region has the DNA TGCAGCGTTGAAGATCGGCGGGGGAGAGGCTACACCTTC.

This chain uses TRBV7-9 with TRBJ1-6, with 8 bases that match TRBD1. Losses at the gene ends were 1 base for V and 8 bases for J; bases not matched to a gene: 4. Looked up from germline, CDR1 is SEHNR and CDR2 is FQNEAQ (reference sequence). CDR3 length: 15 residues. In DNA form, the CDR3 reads TGTGCCAGCAGCTTAGTAGGACAGGGCTATTCACCCCTCCACTTT. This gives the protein CASSLVGQGYSPLHF.

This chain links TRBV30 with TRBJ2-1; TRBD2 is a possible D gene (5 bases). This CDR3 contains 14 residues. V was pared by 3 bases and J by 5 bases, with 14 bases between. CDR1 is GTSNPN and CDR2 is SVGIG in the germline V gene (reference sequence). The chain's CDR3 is CAWRHPGTNNEQFF. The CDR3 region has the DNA TGTGCCTGGAGGCATCCGGGAACAAACAATGAGCAGTTCTTC.

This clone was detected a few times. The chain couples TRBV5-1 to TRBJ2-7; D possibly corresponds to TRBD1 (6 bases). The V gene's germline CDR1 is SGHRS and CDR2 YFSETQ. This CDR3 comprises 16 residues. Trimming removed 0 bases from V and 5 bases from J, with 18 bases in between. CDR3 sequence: CASSLVPGQVGNEQYF. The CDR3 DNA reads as TGCGCCAGCAGCTTGGTACCGGGACAAGTGGGTAACGAGCAGTACTTC.

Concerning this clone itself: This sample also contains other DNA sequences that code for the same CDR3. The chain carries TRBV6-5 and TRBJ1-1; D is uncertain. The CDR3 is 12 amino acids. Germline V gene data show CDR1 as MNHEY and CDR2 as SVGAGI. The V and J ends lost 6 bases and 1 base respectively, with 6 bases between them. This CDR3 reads CASRRQNTEAFF. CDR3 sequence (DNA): TGTGCCAGCAGACGACAGAACACTGAAGCTTTCTTT.

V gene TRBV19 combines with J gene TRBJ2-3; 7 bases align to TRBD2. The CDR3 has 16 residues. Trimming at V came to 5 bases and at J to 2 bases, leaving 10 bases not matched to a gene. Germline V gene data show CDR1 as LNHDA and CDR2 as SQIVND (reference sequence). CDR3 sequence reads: CASSLISGAATDTQYF. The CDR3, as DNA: TGTGCCAGTAGTCTAATAAGCGGGGCTGCCACAGATACGCAGTATTTT.

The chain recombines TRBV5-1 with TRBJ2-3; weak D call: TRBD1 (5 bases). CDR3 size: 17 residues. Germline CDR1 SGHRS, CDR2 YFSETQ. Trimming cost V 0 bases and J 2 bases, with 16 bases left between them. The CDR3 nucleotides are TGCGCCAGCAGCTTGGCCAGCACAGGCTATTACACAGATACGCAGTATTTT. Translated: CASSLASTGYYTDTQYF.

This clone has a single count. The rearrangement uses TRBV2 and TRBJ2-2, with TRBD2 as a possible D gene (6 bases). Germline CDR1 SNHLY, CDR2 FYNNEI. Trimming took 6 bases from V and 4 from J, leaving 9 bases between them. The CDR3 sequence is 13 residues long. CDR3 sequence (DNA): TGTGCCAGCAGGGAGGGCGGCACCGGGGAGCTGTTTTTT. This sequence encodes CASREGGTGELFF.

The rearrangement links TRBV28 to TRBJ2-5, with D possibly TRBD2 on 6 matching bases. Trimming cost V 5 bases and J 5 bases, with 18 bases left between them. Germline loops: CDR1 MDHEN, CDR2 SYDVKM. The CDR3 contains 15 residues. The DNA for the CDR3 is TGTGCCAGCAGTCTCCCGGGCGGAGGGGCGGAGACCCAGTACTTC. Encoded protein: CASSLPGGGAETQYF.

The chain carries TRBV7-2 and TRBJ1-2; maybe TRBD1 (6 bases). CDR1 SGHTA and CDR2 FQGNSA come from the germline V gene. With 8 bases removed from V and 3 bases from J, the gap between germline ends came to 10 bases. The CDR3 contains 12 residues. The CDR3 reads CASATGDYGYTF. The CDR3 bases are TGTGCCAGCGCGACAGGCGACTATGGCTACACCTTC.

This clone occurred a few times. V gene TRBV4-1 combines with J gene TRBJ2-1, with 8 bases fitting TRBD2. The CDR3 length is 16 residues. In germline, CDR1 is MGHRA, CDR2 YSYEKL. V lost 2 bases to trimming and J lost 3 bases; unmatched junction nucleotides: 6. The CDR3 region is CASSQSPTSGYNEQFF. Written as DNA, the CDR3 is TGCGCCAGCAGCCAAAGTCCCACTAGCGGCTACAATGAGCAGTTCTTC.

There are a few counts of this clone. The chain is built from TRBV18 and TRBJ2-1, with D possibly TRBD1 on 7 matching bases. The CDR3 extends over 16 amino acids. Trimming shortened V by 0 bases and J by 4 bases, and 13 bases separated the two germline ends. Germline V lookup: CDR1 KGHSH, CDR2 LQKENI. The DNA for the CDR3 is TGTGCCAGCTCACCACCGGTAGCAGGGGGGTACAATGAGCAGTTCTTC. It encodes CASSPPVAGGYNEQFF.

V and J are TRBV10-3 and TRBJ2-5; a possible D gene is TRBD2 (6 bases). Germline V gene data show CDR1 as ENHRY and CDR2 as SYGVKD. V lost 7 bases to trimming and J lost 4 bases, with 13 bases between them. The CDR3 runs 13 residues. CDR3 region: CAITSGTGETQYF. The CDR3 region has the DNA TGTGCCATCACCTCGGGGACTGGAGAGACCCAGTACTTC.

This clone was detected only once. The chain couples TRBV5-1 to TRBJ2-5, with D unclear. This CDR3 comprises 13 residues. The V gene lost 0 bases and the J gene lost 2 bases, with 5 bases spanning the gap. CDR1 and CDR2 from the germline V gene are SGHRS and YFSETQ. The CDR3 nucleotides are TGCGCCAGCAGCTTGGACAGACAAGAGACCCAGTACTTC. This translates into CASSLDRQETQYF.

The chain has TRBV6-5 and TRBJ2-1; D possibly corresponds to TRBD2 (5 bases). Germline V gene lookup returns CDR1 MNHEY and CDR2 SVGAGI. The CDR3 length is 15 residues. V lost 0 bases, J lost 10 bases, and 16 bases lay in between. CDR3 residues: CASSYSRGGGYEQFF. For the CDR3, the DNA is TGTGCCAGCAGTTACTCGAGAGGAGGCGGTTACGAGCAGTTCTTC.

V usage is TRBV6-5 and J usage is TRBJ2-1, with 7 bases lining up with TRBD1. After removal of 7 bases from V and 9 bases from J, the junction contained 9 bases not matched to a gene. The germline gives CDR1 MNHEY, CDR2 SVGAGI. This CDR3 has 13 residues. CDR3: CASNLYRDSEQFF. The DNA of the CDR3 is TGTGCCAGCAACCTTTATAGGGACAGTGAGCAGTTCTTC.

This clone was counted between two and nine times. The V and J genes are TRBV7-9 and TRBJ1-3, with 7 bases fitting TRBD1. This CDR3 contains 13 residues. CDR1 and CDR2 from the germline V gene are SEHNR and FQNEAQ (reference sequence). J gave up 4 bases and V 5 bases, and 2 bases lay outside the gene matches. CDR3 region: CASSRQGGNTIYF. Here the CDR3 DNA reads TGTGCCAGCAGCCGACAGGGCGGAAACACCATATATTTT.

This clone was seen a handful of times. CDR3 residues: CASSEAYQYEQYF. The CDR3 coding sequence is TGTGCCAGCAGTGAAGCGTACCAGTACGAGCAGTACTTC. The V and J genes are TRBV6-1 and TRBJ2-7; D unclear. The CDR3 has 13 residues. Trimming pared 0 bases from V and 4 bases from J, leaving 7 bases between. CDR1 is MNHNS, CDR2 SASEGT, per germline.

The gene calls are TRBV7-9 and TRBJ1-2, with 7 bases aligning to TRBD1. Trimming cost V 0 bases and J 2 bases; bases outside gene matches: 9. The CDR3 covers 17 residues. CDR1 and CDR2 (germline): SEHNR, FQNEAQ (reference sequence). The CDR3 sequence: CASSLAPHDRENYGYTF. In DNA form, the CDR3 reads TGTGCCAGCAGCTTAGCGCCCCACGACAGGGAAAACTATGGCTACACCTTC.

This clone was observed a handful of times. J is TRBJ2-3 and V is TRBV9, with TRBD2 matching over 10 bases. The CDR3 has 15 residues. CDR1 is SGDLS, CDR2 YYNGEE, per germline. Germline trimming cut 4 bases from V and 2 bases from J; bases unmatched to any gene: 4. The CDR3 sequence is CASSRGLANTDTQYF. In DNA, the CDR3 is TGTGCCAGCAGCCGGGGACTAGCGAACACAGATACGCAGTATTTT.

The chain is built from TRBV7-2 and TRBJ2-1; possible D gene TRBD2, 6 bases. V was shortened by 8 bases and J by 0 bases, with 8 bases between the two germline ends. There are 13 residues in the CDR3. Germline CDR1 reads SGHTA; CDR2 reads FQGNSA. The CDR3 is CASAGSSYNEQFF. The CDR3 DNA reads TGTGCCAGCGCGGGGAGCTCCTACAATGAGCAGTTCTTC. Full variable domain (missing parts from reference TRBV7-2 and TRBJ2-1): GAGVSQSPSNKVTEKGKDVELRCDPISGHTALYWYRQSLGQGLEFLIYFQGNSAPDKSGLPSDRFSAERTGGSVSTLTIQRTQQEDSAVYLCASAGSSYNEQFFGPGTRLTVL.

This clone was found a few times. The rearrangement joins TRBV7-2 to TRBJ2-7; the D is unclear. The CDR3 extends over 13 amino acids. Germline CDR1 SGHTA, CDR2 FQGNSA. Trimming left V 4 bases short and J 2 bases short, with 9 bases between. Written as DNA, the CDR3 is TGTGCCAGCAGCTATGGCCTTGCCTACGAGCAGTACTTC. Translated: CASSYGLAYEQYF. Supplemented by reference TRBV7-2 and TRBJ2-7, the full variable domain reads GAGVSQSPSNKVTEKGKDVELRCDPISGHTALYWYRQSLGQGLEFLIYFQGNSAPDKSGLPSDRFSAERTGGSVSTLTIQRTQQEDSAVYLCASSYGLAYEQYFGPGTRLTVT.

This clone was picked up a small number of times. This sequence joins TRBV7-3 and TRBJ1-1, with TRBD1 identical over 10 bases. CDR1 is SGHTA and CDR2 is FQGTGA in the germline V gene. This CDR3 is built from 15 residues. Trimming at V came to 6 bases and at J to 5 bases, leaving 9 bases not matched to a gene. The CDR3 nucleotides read TGTGCCAGCAGACGGACAGGGGGACGGTGGACTGAAGCTTTCTTT. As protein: CASRRTGGRWTEAFF.

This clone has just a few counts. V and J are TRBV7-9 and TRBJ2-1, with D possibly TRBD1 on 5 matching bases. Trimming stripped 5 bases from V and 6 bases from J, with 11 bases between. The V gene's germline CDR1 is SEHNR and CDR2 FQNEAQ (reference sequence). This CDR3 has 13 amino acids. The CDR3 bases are TGTGCCAGCAGCGACACCACAGGCAATGAGCAGTTCTTC. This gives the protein CASSDTTGNEQFF.

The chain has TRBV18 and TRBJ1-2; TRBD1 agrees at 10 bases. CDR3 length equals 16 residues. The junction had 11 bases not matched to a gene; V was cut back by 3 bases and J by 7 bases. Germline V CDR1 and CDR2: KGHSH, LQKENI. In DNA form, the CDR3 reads TGTGCCAGCTCACCCCTGACGGGACAGGGGAATGGTGGCTACACCTTC. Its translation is CASSPLTGQGNGGYTF.

Here the CDR3 reads CASSGGTGGWETQYF. The CDR3 nucleotides read TGTGCCAGCAGCGGAGGGACAGGGGGCTGGGAGACCCAGTACTTC. This chain uses TRBV7-2 with TRBJ2-5, with TRBD1 matching over 12 bases. Germline values: CDR1 SGHTA, CDR2 FQGNSA. This CDR3 comprises 15 residues. The V gene end was trimmed by 5 bases and the J gene end by 5 bases; junction bases not matched to a gene: 6. Full variable domain (rest looked up from reference TRBV7-2 and TRBJ2-5): GAGVSQSPSNKVTEKGKDVELRCDPISGHTALYWYRQSLGQGLEFLIYFQGNSAPDKSGLPSDRFSAERTGGSVSTLTIQRTQQEDSAVYLCASSGGTGGWETQYFGPGTRLLVL.

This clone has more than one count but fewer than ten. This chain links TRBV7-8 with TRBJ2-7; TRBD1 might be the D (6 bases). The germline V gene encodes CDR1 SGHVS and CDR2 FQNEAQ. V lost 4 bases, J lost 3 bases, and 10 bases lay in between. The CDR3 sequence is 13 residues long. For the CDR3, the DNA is TGTGCCAGCAGCTATTCACAGGGCTACGAGCAGTACTTC. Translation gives CASSYSQGYEQYF.

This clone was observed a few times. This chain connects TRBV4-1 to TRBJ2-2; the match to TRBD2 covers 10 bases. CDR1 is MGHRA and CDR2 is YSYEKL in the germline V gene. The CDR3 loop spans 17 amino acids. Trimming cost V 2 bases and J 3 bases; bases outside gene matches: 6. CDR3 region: CASSQRGLASDTGELFF. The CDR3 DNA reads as TGCGCCAGCAGCCAACGGGGACTAGCGTCCGACACCGGGGAGCTGTTTTTT.

The CDR3 region has the DNA TGCAGCGTTGAACAGGGTAGCACAGATACGCAGTATTTT. Amino acid sequence: CSVEQGSTDTQYF. The chain uses TRBV29-1 and TRBJ2-3; D perhaps matches TRBD1 (5 bases). From germline, CDR1 is SQVTM and CDR2 ANQGSEA. CDR3 length: 13 residues. V was shortened by 2 bases and J by 0 bases, with 6 bases between the two germline ends.

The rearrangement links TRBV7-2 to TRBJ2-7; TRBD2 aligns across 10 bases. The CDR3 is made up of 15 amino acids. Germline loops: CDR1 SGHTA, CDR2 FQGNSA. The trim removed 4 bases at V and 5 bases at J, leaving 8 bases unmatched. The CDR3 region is CASSSRTSGRDEQYF. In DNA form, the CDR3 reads TGTGCCAGCAGCTCCCGGACTAGCGGCCGGGACGAGCAGTACTTC.